This T cell receptor beta chain was identified in a study of blood T cell repertoires in COVID-19. Profiling relied on immunoSEQ multiplex PCR, and the TCRdb table lists in-frame clones only, not all of them. In the table there are roughly 300,000 clones, 85% to 90% of which are singletons. This clone appeared a few times. The CDR3 runs to 14 residues. Per germline, CDR1 SGDLS and CDR2 YYNGEE. The V gene lost 0 bases and the J gene lost 2 bases, with 6 bases spanning the gap. The study counted Cohort 3 donors as recovered given two negative PCRs, clearance, or symptom resolution. The sequence derives from a woman aged 18-30 years who had recovered from COVID-19. The V call is TRBV9, the J call TRBJ1-3, with no clear D. The specimen sequenced was PBMCs or T cells enriched from blood (not recorded which). CDR3 in amino acids: CASSVGGPGNTIYF. In nucleotides, the CDR3 is TGTGCCAGCAGCGTAGGAGGTCCTGGAAACACCATATATTTT.